The text below deals with one TCR beta chain. What it binds is not known. Selection required adequate fresh-frozen tumor tissue plus more than two years' survival data. This sample is part of a study of glioma-infiltrating T cells after dendritic cell vaccination. Study context: Autologous tumor lysate-pulsed dendritic cell vaccination was given between about 2002 and 2013. Patients received three intradermal dendritic cell vaccine injections at biweekly intervals. Overall study results and limits: Only a small number of patients had complete blood and tumor samples.

Sequencing used immunoSEQ multiplex PCR; TCRdb keeps in-frame clones, though not all of them. The sample has approximately 82,000 clones; approximately 90% are singletons. The sequencing here drew on blood, taken before dendritic cell vaccination. The receptor was isolated from a human donor with glioblastoma.

The CDR3 here is CASSPGERERKFF. The CDR3 nucleotides are TGTGCCAGCAGCCCGGGGGAGCGGGAGAGGAAGTTCTTC. V and J are TRBV9 and TRBJ2-1; 8 positions agree with TRBD2. The CDR3 runs 13 residues. The J segment lost 14 bases and the V segment lost 4 bases, leaving 11 bases of the junction unmatched. CDR1 is SGDLS, CDR2 YYNGEE, per germline.